Sequencing of this T cell receptor beta chain was carried out in a study of blood T cell repertoires in COVID-19. Whole-study context: Acute and convalescent COVID-19 specimens originated in the United States, Italy and Spain.

Original processing notes: Amplification of reference gene primers provided the estimated nucleated cell counts. Profiled with immunoSEQ multiplex PCR; TCRdb holds only in-frame clones, not every one. Clonal size and the V and J genes are those of that table, whereas D and trimming came from the DNA. The sample has about 270,000 clones, under 95% seen once. Looked up from germline, CDR1 is LNHNV and CDR2 is YYDKDF (reference sequence). This CDR3 is 14 amino acids long. The V gene lost 0 bases and the J gene lost 5 bases, with 8 bases spanning the gap. The TCR sequence derives from a woman in her 40s with acute COVID-19. This rearrangement joins TRBV15 to TRBJ2-1; D gene unclear. Sequencing input: PBMCs or T cells enriched from blood (not recorded which). The CDR3: CATSRDQRHNEQFF. In DNA form, the CDR3 reads TGTGCCACCAGCAGAGATCAGCGACACAATGAGCAGTTCTTC.